One T cell receptor beta chain is described in this entry. Its antigen is still unknown. The data were taken from a study of blood T cells in healthy people across ages. Next came a second PCR, run for about 7 to 12 cycles, which used a sample-barcoded 5' primer along with a J-beta primer mix. TCRdb re-analysed the 5' RACE reads in MiXCR, keeping a single row per CDR3 protein. The table records 800,000 to 1,300,000 distinct CDR3 sequences, roughly 24% of them present only once. J lost 2 bases, V lost 3 bases, and 15 bases had no gene match. CDR3 length equals 17 residues. Germline V lookup: CDR1 DFQATT, CDR2 SNEGSKA (reference sequence). Study results and caveats: Whereas aged donors had fewer naive CD4+ cells, long-lived donors had more of them and higher diversity.

The sample was also reused in another study, on T cells of mothers and their children.

This receptor was identified in a girl aged 2 to 9 in good health. Sequenced sample: blood. The genes are TRBV20-1 and TRBJ2-7; TRBD2 agrees at 8 bases. The CDR3 nucleotides read TGCAGTGCTAGGCCCCCGACAACTAGCGGAGGGACCTACGAGCAGTACTTC. Its translation is CSARPPTTSGGTYEQYF.